This TCR beta chain was obtained from a study of T cell responses to AZD1222 COVID-19 vaccine. Germline V gene sequence: CDR1 LNHDA, CDR2 SQIVND (reference sequence). The V end was cut by 6 bases, the J end by 10 bases, with 18 bases between. The CDR3 is 13 amino acids. Libraries were prepared by immunoSEQ multiplex PCR; TCRdb keeps only in-frame clonotypes and omits some of them. The sample includes some 94,000 clones, 89% seen only once; the top ten take roughly 5.2%. This TCR was sampled from an adult who received the AZD1222 COVID-19 vaccine. This sample comprised peripheral blood, obtained 28 days after the second AZD1222 dose. The chain combines TRBV19 with TRBJ1-1; D call uncertain. The CDR3 here is CASREIGRPSAFF. The CDR3 bases are TGTGCCAGTAGAGAGATAGGACGGCCTTCAGCTTTCTTT.